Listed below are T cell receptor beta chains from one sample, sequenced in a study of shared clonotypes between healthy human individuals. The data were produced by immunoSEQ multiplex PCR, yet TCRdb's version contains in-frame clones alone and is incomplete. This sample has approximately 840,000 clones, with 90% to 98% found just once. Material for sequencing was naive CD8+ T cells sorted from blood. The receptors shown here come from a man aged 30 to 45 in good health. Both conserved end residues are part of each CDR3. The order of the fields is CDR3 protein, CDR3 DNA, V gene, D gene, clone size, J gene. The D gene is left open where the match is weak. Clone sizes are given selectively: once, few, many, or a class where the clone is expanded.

CDR3aa: CSVEWTLGTQYF
CDR3nt: TGCAGCGTTGAGTGGACTCTGGGTACGCAGTATTTT
v_gene: TRBV29-1
d_gene: -
abundance: -
j_gene: TRBJ2-3

CDR3aa: CASSYGNSDYNEQFF
CDR3nt: TGTGCCAGCAGTTATGGGAATAGTGACTACAATGAGCAGTTCTTC
v_gene: TRBV6-5
d_gene: -
abundance: -
j_gene: TRBJ2-1

CDR3aa: CASSLGGQDREQFF
CDR3nt: TGTGCCAGCAGCCTGGGGGGGCAGGACAGGGAGCAGTTCTTC
v_gene: TRBV9
d_gene: -
abundance: -
j_gene: TRBJ2-1

CDR3aa: CASRDRGRMVSGANVLTF
CDR3nt: TGTGCCAGCCGGGACAGGGGGCGAATGGTCTCTGGGGCCAACGTCCTGACTTTC
v_gene: TRBV2
d_gene: TRBD1
abundance: -
j_gene: TRBJ2-6

CDR3aa: CASSPIGSRGELFF
CDR3nt: TGTGCCAGCAGCCCGATAGGGAGCCGGGGGGAGCTGTTTTTT
v_gene: TRBV11-2
d_gene: -
abundance: -
j_gene: TRBJ2-2

CDR3aa: CASSSRGQETQYF
CDR3nt: TGTGCCAGCAGTTCCCGGGGACAAGAGACCCAGTACTTC
v_gene: TRBV6-5
d_gene: -
abundance: -
j_gene: TRBJ2-5

CDR3aa: CATELGAASNQPQHF
CDR3nt: TGTGCCACCGAATTGGGGGCGGCGAGCAATCAGCCCCAGCATTTT
v_gene: TRBV7-8
d_gene: -
abundance: once
j_gene: TRBJ1-5

CDR3aa: CASSLGGYEQFF
CDR3nt: TGTGCCAGCAGCCTAGGGGGGTATGAGCAGTTCTTC
v_gene: TRBV5-6
d_gene: -
abundance: -
j_gene: TRBJ2-1

CDR3aa: CASSMGQASYEQYF
CDR3nt: TGTGCCAGCAGCATGGGACAGGCATCCTACGAGCAGTACTTC
v_gene: TRBV5-6
d_gene: TRBD1
abundance: -
j_gene: TRBJ2-7

CDR3aa: CASSEPTGVRVTEAFF
CDR3nt: TGTGCCAGCAGTGAACCGACAGGGGTTAGGGTCACTGAAGCTTTCTTT
v_gene: TRBV6-1
d_gene: TRBD1
abundance: -
j_gene: TRBJ1-1

CDR3aa: CASSQSEDTLPYEQYF
CDR3nt: TGCGCCAGCAGCCAGTCCGAGGATACGCTTCCTTACGAGCAGTACTTC
v_gene: TRBV4-1
d_gene: -
abundance: -
j_gene: TRBJ2-7

CDR3aa: CASSPRPAPAEQYF
CDR3nt: TGTGCCAGCAGTCCCCGGCCCGCCCCGGCCGAGCAGTACTTC
v_gene: TRBV27
d_gene: -
abundance: -
j_gene: TRBJ2-7

CDR3aa: CSVTTSGRYNEQFF
CDR3nt: TGCAGCGTTACAACTAGCGGGAGATACAATGAGCAGTTCTTC
v_gene: TRBV29-1
d_gene: TRBD2
abundance: -
j_gene: TRBJ2-1

CDR3aa: CASSLGLDSDYEQYF
CDR3nt: TGTGCCAGCAGCTTAGGCCTCGACAGCGACTACGAGCAGTACTTC
v_gene: TRBV7-2
d_gene: -
abundance: -
j_gene: TRBJ2-7

CDR3aa: CASSQTVRPYEQYF
CDR3nt: TGTGCCAGCAGCCAAACCGTGCGCCCCTACGAGCAGTACTTC
v_gene: TRBV7-9
d_gene: -
abundance: -
j_gene: TRBJ2-7

CDR3aa: CASSPGTLRGETQYF
CDR3nt: TGTGCCAGCAGTCCTGGAACCCTCAGGGGGGAGACCCAGTACTTC
v_gene: TRBV27
d_gene: TRBD1
abundance: -
j_gene: TRBJ2-5

CDR3aa: CASSLGAGGDPQHF
CDR3nt: TGTGCCAGCAGTTTAGGGGCAGGGGGCGACCCCCAGCATTTT
v_gene: TRBV28
d_gene: TRBD1
abundance: -
j_gene: TRBJ1-5

CDR3aa: CASSLAAGSGNTIYF
CDR3nt: TGCGCCAGCAGCTTGGCCGCGGGCTCTGGAAACACCATATATTTT
v_gene: TRBV5-1
d_gene: -
abundance: -
j_gene: TRBJ1-3

CDR3aa: CASSPPGFGTYEQYF
CDR3nt: TGTGCCAGCTCACCACCGGGCTTTGGAACCTACGAGCAGTACTTC
v_gene: TRBV18
d_gene: -
abundance: -
j_gene: TRBJ2-7

CDR3aa: CASSYRDRGTDTQYF
CDR3nt: TGTGCCAGCAGTTACCGGGACCGAGGCACAGATACGCAGTATTTT
v_gene: TRBV27
d_gene: -
abundance: -
j_gene: TRBJ2-3

CDR3aa: CASSSDRTNGDYEQYF
CDR3nt: TGTGCCAGCAGCTCAGACAGGACCAATGGGGACTACGAGCAGTACTTC
v_gene: TRBV27
d_gene: -
abundance: -
j_gene: TRBJ2-7

CDR3aa: CASGLADRETYNEQFF
CDR3nt: TGTGCTAGTGGTTTGGCGGACAGGGAAACCTACAATGAGCAGTTCTTC
v_gene: TRBV12-5
d_gene: TRBD1
abundance: -
j_gene: TRBJ2-1

CDR3aa: CASSGGLSYEQYF
CDR3nt: TGTGCCAGCAGCGGGGGCCTCTCCTACGAGCAGTACTTC
v_gene: TRBV7-9
d_gene: -
abundance: -
j_gene: TRBJ2-7

CDR3aa: CASSATSINGELFF
CDR3nt: TGTGCCAGCAGCGCTACTAGCATAAACGGGGAGCTGTTTTTT
v_gene: TRBV9
d_gene: -
abundance: -
j_gene: TRBJ2-2

CDR3aa: CASNPFCGSRLQSEQYF
CDR3nt: TGCGCCAGCAACCCTTTTTGTGGGAGTAGGCTACAATCCGAGCAGTACTTC
v_gene: TRBV4-3
d_gene: -
abundance: -
j_gene: TRBJ2-7

CDR3aa: CAISAANTEAFF
CDR3nt: TGTGCCATCAGCGCCGCTAACACTGAAGCTTTCTTT
v_gene: TRBV10-3
d_gene: -
abundance: -
j_gene: TRBJ1-1

CDR3aa: CASSLHLDEQYF
CDR3nt: TGTGCCAGCAGCTTACACTTGGACGAGCAGTACTTC
v_gene: TRBV7-6
d_gene: -
abundance: -
j_gene: TRBJ2-7

CDR3aa: CSVEDLQETQYF
CDR3nt: TGCAGCGTTGAAGATCTTCAAGAGACCCAGTACTTC
v_gene: TRBV29-1
d_gene: -
abundance: -
j_gene: TRBJ2-5

CDR3aa: CASSTDRLSSYNEQFF
CDR3nt: TGTGCCAGCAGCACGGACAGGTTGAGCTCCTACAATGAGCAGTTCTTC
v_gene: TRBV7-6
d_gene: TRBD1
abundance: -
j_gene: TRBJ2-1

CDR3aa: CASSGGGYNEQFF
CDR3nt: TGTGCCAGCAGTGGGGGGGGATACAATGAGCAGTTCTTC
v_gene: TRBV2
d_gene: TRBD2
abundance: -
j_gene: TRBJ2-1

CDR3aa: CASSFRSSGQVSSEQYF
CDR3nt: TGCGCCAGCAGCTTTCGTTCTAGCGGCCAGGTCTCCTCCGAGCAGTACTTC
v_gene: TRBV4-1
d_gene: TRBD2
abundance: -
j_gene: TRBJ2-7

CDR3aa: CASSLTGQGSFDEQYF
CDR3nt: TGTGCCAGCAGTTTAACAGGACAGGGGAGCTTCGACGAGCAGTACTTC
v_gene: TRBV27
d_gene: TRBD1
abundance: -
j_gene: TRBJ2-7

CDR3aa: CASLRTVVDTDTQYF
CDR3nt: TGTGCCAGCTTAAGAACAGTAGTTGACACAGATACGCAGTATTTT
v_gene: TRBV7-6
d_gene: -
abundance: few
j_gene: TRBJ2-3

CDR3aa: CASSHPLDRASTDTQYF
CDR3nt: TGCGCCAGCAGTCATCCCCTGGACAGGGCCAGCACAGATACGCAGTATTTT
v_gene: TRBV23-1
d_gene: TRBD1
abundance: -
j_gene: TRBJ2-3

CDR3aa: CASSDLQPGQGDEQYF
CDR3nt: TGTGCCAGCAGTGACCTTCAACCGGGACAGGGTGACGAGCAGTACTTC
v_gene: TRBV25-1
d_gene: TRBD1
abundance: -
j_gene: TRBJ2-7

CDR3aa: CASSPDRSQVGTNEQYF
CDR3nt: TGCGCCAGCAGCCCGGACAGGTCACAGGTCGGTACGAACGAGCAGTACTTC
v_gene: TRBV4-1
d_gene: TRBD1
abundance: -
j_gene: TRBJ2-7

CDR3aa: CASSYSTGGNEQFF
CDR3nt: TGTGCCAGCAGTTACTCTACAGGGGGAAATGAGCAGTTCTTC
v_gene: TRBV6-5
d_gene: TRBD1
abundance: -
j_gene: TRBJ2-1

CDR3aa: CAWSVLDPYEQYF
CDR3nt: TGTGCCTGGAGTGTACTAGATCCCTACGAGCAGTACTTC
v_gene: TRBV30
d_gene: -
abundance: -
j_gene: TRBJ2-7